This TCR beta chain was sequenced in a study of T-cell memory formation after mild COVID-19. General study findings and limits: Contracting clones localized mainly to CM and EM when CD4+ and mainly to EMRA when CD8+.

A remark on this clonotype: Its antigen remains unidentified.

Barcoded TCR alpha and TCR beta cDNA libraries with UMIs came from 5'RACE using constant-segment primers. TCRdb fed the 5' RACE reads into MiXCR, producing one record per CDR3 protein. The profile shows more than 250,000 distinct CDR3 sequences, roughly 18% of them singletons. V lost 1 base and J 6 bases, leaving 9 bases between the germline ends. This CDR3 is built from 13 residues. The germline V gene encodes CDR1 DFQATT and CDR2 SNEGSKA (reference sequence). The chain links TRBV20-1 to TRBJ2-2; D unresolved. This receptor was obtained from a man aged 18 to 29 who had mild COVID-19 (a few samples of this study predate the infection). Cell type and time point are not known. The sample consisted of PBMCs or a T cell subset sorted from them (not recorded which). CDR3 region: CSARGSLAGELFF. The CDR3 DNA is TGCAGTGCTAGAGGGTCTCTGGCCGGGGAGCTGTTTTTT.